The 14 T cell receptor beta chains in this list originate from one sample, sequenced in a study of response to subunit inactivated influenza vaccine. TCRdb passed the RT-PCR reads through MiXCR, listing each CDR3 protein once. The sample yields 650,000 to 800,000 distinct CDR3 sequences, approximately 15% seen once. This material consisted of PBMCs from blood, taken less than 15 days before vaccination. These receptors were obtained from a middle-aged man who received an inactivated influenza vaccine.

The rearrangement uses TRBV4-2 and TRBJ2-1, with TRBD2 matching over 8 bases. The J segment lost 3 bases and the V segment lost 0 bases, leaving 4 bases of the junction unmatched. The germline V gene encodes CDR1 LGHNA and CDR2 YNFKEQ. The CDR3 length is 16 residues. This CDR3 reads CASSQEAGARYNEQFF. CDR3 nucleotides: TGTGCCAGCAGCCAAGAAGCGGGAGCCCGCTACAATGAGCAGTTCTTC.

The V gene is TRBV12-3 or TRBV12-4, the J gene TRBJ2-7, with D hard to call. V lost 7 bases, J lost 2 bases, and 12 bases lay in between. The CDR3 contains 13 residues. The CDR3 reads CASNNYGTYEQYF. CDR3 nucleotides: TGTGCCAGCAACAATTACGGCACCTACGAGCAGTACTTC.

There are many counts of this clonotype. J is TRBJ1-1 and V is TRBV7-9; the match to TRBD1 covers 10 bases. J lost 6 bases, V lost 3 bases, and 4 bases had no gene match. The CDR3 sequence is 14 residues long. The germline V gene encodes CDR1 SEHNR and CDR2 FQNEAQ (reference sequence). The CDR3 DNA follows: TGTGCCAGCAGCTTGACAGGGGGCGTCGCTGAAGCTTTCTTT. Its protein product is CASSLTGGVAEAFF.

V and J are TRBV10-3 and TRBJ2-1, with D perhaps matching TRBD2 (6 bases). This CDR3 spans 10 amino acids. In germline, CDR1 is ENHRY, CDR2 SYGVKD. This CDR3 is CATRSNEQFF. In nucleotides, the CDR3 is TGTGCGACTAGATCCAATGAGCAGTTCTTC.

This clonotype came up a few times. This sequence joins TRBV11-2 and TRBJ2-1; 9 bases agree with TRBD2. CDR3 size: 18 residues. Germline CDR1 and CDR2: SGHAT and FQNNGV. The junction had 17 bases not matched to a gene; V was cut back by 2 bases and J by 9 bases. The CDR3 is CASSLSPLGKGREGEQFF. The DNA of the CDR3 is TGTGCCAGCAGCTTATCACCCCTAGGGAAGGGGCGGGAGGGTGAGCAGTTCTTC.

The J gene is TRBJ1-5, the V gene TRBV4-1, with a weak D call TRBD1 (5 bases). From germline, CDR1 is MGHRA and CDR2 YSYEKL. The CDR3 is made up of 15 amino acids. Trimming took 1 base from V and 4 from J, leaving 11 bases between them. The CDR3 coding sequence is TGCGCCAGCAGCCAAGTGGCACAGGTAAATCAGCCCCAGCATTTT. This sequence encodes CASSQVAQVNQPQHF.

This clonotype was observed a handful of times. This sequence joins TRBV7-2 and TRBJ1-6; unclear D gene. CDR1 and CDR2 from the germline V gene are SGHTA and FQGNSA. The germline V and J ends were trimmed by 6 bases and 4 bases, with 10 bases remaining between them. This CDR3 contains 14 residues. The CDR3 nucleotides are TGTGCCAGCAGTATCGCCCAGTATAATTCACCCCTCCACTTT. It specifies CASSIAQYNSPLHF.

The chain combines TRBV5-1 with TRBJ2-7; 7 bases agree with TRBD1. The CDR3 loop spans 20 amino acids. Looked up from germline, CDR1 is SGHRS and CDR2 is YFSETQ. Losses at the gene ends were 4 bases for V and 0 bases for J; bases not matched to a gene: 22. In nucleotides, the CDR3 is TGCGCCAGCAGCCCGATGTTTGGGTACAGGGGACCCTTCATCTCCTACGAGCAGTACTTC. The encoded protein is CASSPMFGYRGPFISYEQYF. The complete variable domain, with remaining parts taken from reference TRBV5-1 and TRBJ2-7, reads KAGVTQTPRYLIKTRGQQVTLSCSPISGHRSVSWYQQTPGQGLQFLFEYFSETQRNKGNFPGRFSGRQFSNSRSEMNVSTLELGDSALYLCASSPMFGYRGPFISYEQYFGPGTRLTVT.

This clonotype was observed a few times. The chain recombines TRBV13 with TRBJ2-5; D remains unclear. Germline V gene sequence: CDR1 PRHDT, CDR2 FYEKMQ (reference sequence). Trimming stripped 2 bases from V and 5 bases from J, with 9 bases between. The CDR3 runs to 13 residues. The CDR3 nucleotides are TGTGCCAGCAGCTTAAATGGAGAGGAGACCCAGTACTTC. It yields the protein CASSLNGEETQYF.

This chain uses TRBV20-1 with TRBJ1-5; D gene uncertain. V dropped 6 bases and J dropped 3 bases, with 15 bases sitting between them. This CDR3 region has 14 residues. Germline V gene data show CDR1 as DFQATT and CDR2 as SNEGSKA (reference sequence). CDR3 amino acids: CSATFTAANQPQHF. In nucleotides, the CDR3 is TGCAGTGCAACCTTCACGGCCGCCAATCAGCCCCAGCATTTT.

Only a few counts were recorded for this clonotype. The chain recombines TRBV20-1 with TRBJ1-5; tentative D call: TRBD1 (6 bases). The CDR3 runs to 16 residues. V gave up 6 bases and J gave up 2 bases, with 20 bases separating them. Germline CDR1 DFQATT, CDR2 SNEGSKA (reference sequence). The CDR3 DNA follows: TGCAGTGCCCCGGGGACACCCCCGGAGGGCAATCAGCCCCAGCATTTT. Its protein product is CSAPGTPPEGNQPQHF.

The chain couples TRBV6-1 to TRBJ2-2; TRBD1 aligns across 7 bases. V shed 6 bases, J shed 3 bases, and the junction held 7 bases outside the gene matches. CDR1 is MNHNS, CDR2 SASEGT, per germline. The CDR3 length is 15 residues. The CDR3 region is CASRIRTGYTGELFF. The CDR3 DNA reads TGTGCCAGCAGAATACGGACAGGCTACACCGGGGAGCTGTTTTTT.

This clonotype was seen a handful of times. The chain joins TRBV6-1 to TRBJ2-1; 8 bases match TRBD1. The CDR3 totals 14 residues. Germline V gives CDR1 MNHNS, CDR2 SASEGT. V was clipped by 9 bases and J by 5 bases; unmatched bases: 9. Written as DNA, the CDR3 is TGTGCCAGTAGACAGGGGTATGGAGACAATGAGCAGTTCTTC. Amino acids: CASRQGYGDNEQFF.

The gene calls are TRBV5-1 and TRBJ2-2; TRBD1 is a possible D gene (5 bases). Germline V gene lookup returns CDR1 SGHRS and CDR2 YFSETQ. The CDR3 length is 15 residues. V was clipped by 4 bases and J by 5 bases, with 15 bases between them. The CDR3 nucleotides read TGCGCCAGCAGCCCAGGACAAGTTGCTACCGGGGAGCTGTTTTTT. Residues: CASSPGQVATGELFF. The variable domain in full, with the rest retrieved from reference TRBV5-1 and TRBJ2-2, is KAGVTQTPRYLIKTRGQQVTLSCSPISGHRSVSWYQQTPGQGLQFLFEYFSETQRNKGNFPGRFSGRQFSNSRSEMNVSTLELGDSALYLCASSPGQVATGELFFGEGSRLTVL.